Here is one T cell receptor (beta chain) with its context. Those who participated ranged in age from roughly 18 to 90 years and resided in 20 to 30 US areas. The CDR3 covers 18 residues. Germline CDR1 and CDR2: LGHNA and YSLEER. V lost 1 base, J lost 5 bases, and 7 bases stayed unmatched. The record originates from a study of blood T cell repertoires in COVID-19. The data were produced by immunoSEQ multiplex PCR, yet TCRdb's version contains in-frame clones alone and is incomplete. Found here are hundreds of thousands of clones, about 87% of them singletons; the top ten hold about 9.4%. The rearrangement joins TRBV4-3 to TRBJ2-5; 16 bases map to TRBD2. This sequence originates from a woman aged 45-65 years who had recovered from COVID-19. Sequencing input: PBMCs or T cells enriched from blood (not recorded which). The CDR3 sequence: CASSQAPGLAGGRETQYF. The CDR3 DNA reads as TGCGCCAGCAGCCAAGCTCCGGGACTAGCGGGGGGGCGGGAGACCCAGTACTTC.